A selection of T cell receptor beta chains follows, all from one sample in a study of blood T cell repertoires in COVID-19. Clones were read by immunoSEQ multiplex PCR, and TCRdb kept only the in-frame ones, dropping some. The profile shows 250,000 to 300,000 clones, over 75% of them singletons. Sequenced material: peripheral blood. The origin of the receptors is an older woman with acute or convalescent COVID-19. The CDR3 runs from the conserved cysteine through the conserved F or W. Each record gives: CDR3 DNA, CDR3 protein, D gene, V gene, J gene, CDR3 length. A D gene is named only where the DNA matches it firmly.

DNA: TGTGCCAGTACCCGGGAGGCTCTGAAGGAAAAACTGTTTTTT
CDR3: CASTREALKEKLFF
D: NA
V: TRBV19
J: TRBJ1-4
length: 14

DNA: TGTGCCACCATCTTCCGGGACAGGGTGGGGGGCTACACCTTC
CDR3: CATIFRDRVGGYTF
D: TRBD1
V: TRBV28
J: TRBJ1-2
length: 14

DNA: TGTGCCAGCAGCCTGACAGGGAGCAGGGGTGAAAAACTGTTTTTT
CDR3: CASSLTGSRGEKLFF
D: TRBD1
V: TRBV6-5
J: TRBJ1-4
length: 15

DNA: TGTGCCAGCAGTTTAGGCCCGGGACAGGGGGTAATCTATGGCTACACCTTC
CDR3: CASSLGPGQGVIYGYTF
D: TRBD1
V: TRBV27
J: TRBJ1-2
length: 17

DNA: TGCGCCAGCAGCCTACAGGGGCTTGATCCTGAAGCTTTCTTT
CDR3: CASSLQGLDPEAFF
D: TRBD1
V: TRBV5-1
J: TRBJ1-1
length: 14

DNA: TGTGCCAGCGCCCCGGGACAGGGGAGCAATCAGCCCCAGCATTTT
CDR3: CASAPGQGSNQPQHF
D: TRBD1
V: TRBV6-5
J: TRBJ1-5
length: 15

DNA: TGTGCCAGAGAAAGACAGGTTTGGGAATATGGCTACACCTTC
CDR3: CARERQVWEYGYTF
D: NA
V: TRBV2
J: TRBJ1-2
length: 14

DNA: TGTGCCAGCAGTGAAACCCTGACTAGCTTTCGCACAGATACGCAGTATTTT
CDR3: CASSETLTSFRTDTQYF
D: TRBD2
V: TRBV25-1
J: TRBJ2-3
length: 17

DNA: TGTGCCAGCAGTCTTACCGCTAGCGGTACGCAGTATTTT
CDR3: CASSLTASGTQYF
D: TRBD2
V: TRBV7-2
J: TRBJ2-3
length: 13

DNA: TGTGCCAGCAGGCTGGCGAACACTGAAGCTTTCTTT
CDR3: CASRLANTEAFF
D: NA
V: TRBV28
J: TRBJ1-1
length: 12

DNA: TGTGCCTCGAGGGGGGCATTCATGAACACTGAAGCTTTCTTT
CDR3: CASRGAFMNTEAFF
D: NA
V: TRBV30
J: TRBJ1-1
length: 14

DNA: TGTGCCAGCAGCTTAGAACAGGGGATTGAGCAGTTCTTC
CDR3: CASSLEQGIEQFF
D: TRBD1
V: TRBV7-2
J: TRBJ2-1
length: 13

DNA: TGTGCCATCAGTGAGTCGTCAGGGATGAACACTGAAGCTTTCTTT
CDR3: CAISESSGMNTEAFF
D: NA
V: TRBV10-3
J: TRBJ1-1
length: 15

DNA: TGTGCCAGCTCACCAGCCGGGACTAGGGCCTTCGGGACCGGGGAGCTGTTTTTT
CDR3: CASSPAGTRAFGTGELFF
D: TRBD2
V: TRBV18
J: TRBJ2-2
length: 18

DNA: TGCAGTGCTGTTACAGGGGGCGAGCAGTACTTC
CDR3: CSAVTGGEQYF
D: TRBD1
V: TRBV20-1
J: TRBJ2-7
length: 11

DNA: TGTGCCATCAGGCCGGGACAGGGGGGGAATGAGCAGTTCTTC
CDR3: CAIRPGQGGNEQFF
D: TRBD1
V: TRBV10-3
J: TRBJ2-1
length: 14

DNA: TGTGCCACCGCCCAGGGTGGTGTCTACAATGAGCAGTTCTTC
CDR3: CATAQGGVYNEQFF
D: NA
V: TRBV24-1
J: TRBJ2-1
length: 14

DNA: TGCGCCAGCAGCCAGGGACTAGCGGCAACAGGCGGGGATACGCAGTATTTT
CDR3: CASSQGLAATGGDTQYF
D: TRBD2
V: TRBV4-3
J: TRBJ2-3
length: 17